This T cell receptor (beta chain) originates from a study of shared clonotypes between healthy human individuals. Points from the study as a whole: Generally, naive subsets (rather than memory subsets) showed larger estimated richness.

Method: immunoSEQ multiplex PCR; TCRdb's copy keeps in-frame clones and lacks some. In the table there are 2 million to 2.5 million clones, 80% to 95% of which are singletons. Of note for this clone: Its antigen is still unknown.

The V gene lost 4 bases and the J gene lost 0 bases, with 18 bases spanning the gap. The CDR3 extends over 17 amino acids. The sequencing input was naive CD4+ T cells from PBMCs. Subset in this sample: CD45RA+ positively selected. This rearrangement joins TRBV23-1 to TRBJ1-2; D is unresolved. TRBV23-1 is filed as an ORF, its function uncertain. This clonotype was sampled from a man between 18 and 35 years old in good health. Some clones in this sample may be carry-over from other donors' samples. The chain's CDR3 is CASSPRPRKAANYGYTF. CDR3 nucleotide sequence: TGCGCCAGCAGTCCTAGACCAAGAAAAGCAGCTAACTATGGCTACACCTTC.